The rows below give T cell receptor beta chains drawn from one sample of a study of blood T cell repertoires in COVID-19. Assay used: immunoSEQ multiplex PCR; TCRdb lists only in-frame clones, some missing. Of over 200,000 clones listed, 80% to 90% are singletons. What was sequenced was peripheral blood. The receptors originated from a man at least 80 years old with acute or convalescent COVID-19. The CDR3 runs from the conserved cysteine through the conserved F or W. The D gene is left open where the match is weak. Expanded clones get a size class; other rows say once, few or many, or leave the size out.

J gene | clone size | D gene | V gene | CDR3 DNA | CDR3 protein
TRBJ1-2 | . | . | TRBV3-1/TRBV3-2 | TGTGCCAGCAGCCTCGGACAAGCCTCAGAATATGGCTACACCTTC | CASSLGQASEYGYTF
TRBJ2-7 | . | TRBD1 | TRBV5-4 | TGTGCCAGCAGATTACCGGGACAGGGGCACGAGCAGTACTTC | CASRLPGQGHEQYF
TRBJ2-3 | . | . | TRBV5-1 | TGCGCCAGCAGCTTGAGAAGCCGCACAGATACGCAGTATTTT | CASSLRSRTDTQYF
TRBJ2-7 | once | . | TRBV7-2 | TGTGCCAGCAGCTTAGTGTTTGCGGGTTACGAGCAGTACTTC | CASSLVFAGYEQYF
TRBJ1-1 | . | . | TRBV19 | TGTGCCAGTAGTATTGGGGTCCCCGGGGCTGAAGCTTTCTTT | CASSIGVPGAEAFF
TRBJ2-5 | . | TRBD1 | TRBV6-5 | TGTGCCAGCAGTTACAAAGACAGGGAGTGGGAGACCCAGTACTTC | CASSYKDREWETQYF
TRBJ2-5 | . | . | TRBV7-2 | TGTGCCAGCAGCTTAGCGAGGGGAGGGGACAAGGGGACCCAGTACTTC | CASSLARGGDKGTQYF
TRBJ2-7 | . | . | TRBV6-6 | TGTGCCAGCAGCCCCCTCAGGGAGCAGTACTTC | CASSPLREQYF
TRBJ2-1 | . | . | TRBV19 | TGTGCCAGTAGTTGGGGGCTATCCTCCTACAATGAGCAGTTCTTC | CASSWGLSSYNEQFF
TRBJ2-1 | . | . | TRBV19 | TGTGCCAGTAGTACCTCTCACAGAGAGGGTTCCTACAATGAGCAGTTCTTC | CASSTSHREGSYNEQFF
TRBJ1-4 | few | . | TRBV4-1 | TGCGCCAGCAGCCAAGATACCCAGGTGGCTAATGAAAAACTGTTTTTT | CASSQDTQVANEKLFF
TRBJ1-6 | . | TRBD1 | TRBV19 | TGTGCCACTGGGACAGGGAATTCACCCCTCCACTTT | CATGTGNSPLHF
TRBJ2-1 | . | . | TRBV5-6 | TGTGCCAGCAGCCCCTGGACTGACACCATTGAGCAGTTCTTC | CASSPWTDTIEQFF
TRBJ1-5 | once | TRBD1 | TRBV28 | TGTGCCAGCAGTGAGGGACAGGGCCGCAATCAGCCCCAGCATTTT | CASSEGQGRNQPQHF
TRBJ2-6 | once | TRBD1 | TRBV5-1 | TGCGCCAGCAGCTTAGGGGGCAAAGGGGCCAACGTCCTGACTTTC | CASSLGGKGANVLTF
TRBJ1-4 | . | . | TRBV7-9 | TGTGCCAGCAGCTCGGGACTGCCGGTTAATGAAAAACTGTTTTTT | CASSSGLPVNEKLFF
TRBJ1-2 | . | TRBD1 | TRBV5-4 | TGTGCCAGCAGCCCAAAACAGGGGGCGATGAACTATGGCTACACCTTC | CASSPKQGAMNYGYTF
TRBJ1-1 | . | . | TRBV3-1/TRBV3-2 | TGTGCCAGCAGCCCCACCTCTGACACAGCGAACACTGAAGCTTTCTTT | CASSPTSDTANTEAFF
TRBJ2-1 | . | TRBD1 | TRBV4-1 | TGCGCCAGCAGCCAGGTCCGGGACAGCTCCTACAATGAGCAGTTCTTC | CASSQVRDSSYNEQFF
TRBJ2-7 | few | TRBD1 | TRBV2 | TGTGCCAGCAGTGGGACAGGGGGAACCTACGAGCAGTACTTC | CASSGTGGTYEQYF
TRBJ2-4 | . | TRBD1 | TRBV11-2 | TGTGCCAGCAGCCCTACCCGACAGGGCTTTCAGTACTTC | CASSPTRQGFQYF
TRBJ2-7 | . | TRBD1 | TRBV24-1 | TGTGCCACCAGTGGTGGGACAGTGGGCTCCTACGAGCAGTACTTC | CATSGGTVGSYEQYF
TRBJ2-3 | . | TRBD2 | TRBV5-1 | TGCGCCAGCAGCTTGATGGGGTCTAGCGGAACTAGCACAGATACGCAGTATTTT | CASSLMGSSGTSTDTQYF
TRBJ1-1 | . | . | TRBV5-5 | TGTGCCAGCAGCACTCTTCTGAACACTGAAGCTTTCTTT | CASSTLLNTEAFF
TRBJ2-5 | few | TRBD1 | TRBV9 | TGTGCCAGCAGCGTCCAACAGGGGGCCTACCAAGAGACCCAGTACTTC | CASSVQQGAYQETQYF
TRBJ2-7 | . | . | TRBV7-9 | TGTGCCAGCAGCTCGCCTGCAGGGTATAGCTACGAGCAGTACTTC | CASSSPAGYSYEQYF
TRBJ1-3 | . | TRBD1 | TRBV7-2 | TGTGCCAGCAGCCCAGGACAGGCTCGAAACACCATATATTTT | CASSPGQARNTIYF
TRBJ1-1 | . | . | TRBV6-2/TRBV6-3 | TGTGCCAGCAGTTACTCGGGGGGGCGGTCAGAAGCTTTCTTT | CASSYSGGRSEAFF
TRBJ2-1 | . | TRBD2 | TRBV19 | TGTGCCAGTAGTATCCAGACTAGCGGGAAAGCTGAGCAGTTCTTC | CASSIQTSGKAEQFF